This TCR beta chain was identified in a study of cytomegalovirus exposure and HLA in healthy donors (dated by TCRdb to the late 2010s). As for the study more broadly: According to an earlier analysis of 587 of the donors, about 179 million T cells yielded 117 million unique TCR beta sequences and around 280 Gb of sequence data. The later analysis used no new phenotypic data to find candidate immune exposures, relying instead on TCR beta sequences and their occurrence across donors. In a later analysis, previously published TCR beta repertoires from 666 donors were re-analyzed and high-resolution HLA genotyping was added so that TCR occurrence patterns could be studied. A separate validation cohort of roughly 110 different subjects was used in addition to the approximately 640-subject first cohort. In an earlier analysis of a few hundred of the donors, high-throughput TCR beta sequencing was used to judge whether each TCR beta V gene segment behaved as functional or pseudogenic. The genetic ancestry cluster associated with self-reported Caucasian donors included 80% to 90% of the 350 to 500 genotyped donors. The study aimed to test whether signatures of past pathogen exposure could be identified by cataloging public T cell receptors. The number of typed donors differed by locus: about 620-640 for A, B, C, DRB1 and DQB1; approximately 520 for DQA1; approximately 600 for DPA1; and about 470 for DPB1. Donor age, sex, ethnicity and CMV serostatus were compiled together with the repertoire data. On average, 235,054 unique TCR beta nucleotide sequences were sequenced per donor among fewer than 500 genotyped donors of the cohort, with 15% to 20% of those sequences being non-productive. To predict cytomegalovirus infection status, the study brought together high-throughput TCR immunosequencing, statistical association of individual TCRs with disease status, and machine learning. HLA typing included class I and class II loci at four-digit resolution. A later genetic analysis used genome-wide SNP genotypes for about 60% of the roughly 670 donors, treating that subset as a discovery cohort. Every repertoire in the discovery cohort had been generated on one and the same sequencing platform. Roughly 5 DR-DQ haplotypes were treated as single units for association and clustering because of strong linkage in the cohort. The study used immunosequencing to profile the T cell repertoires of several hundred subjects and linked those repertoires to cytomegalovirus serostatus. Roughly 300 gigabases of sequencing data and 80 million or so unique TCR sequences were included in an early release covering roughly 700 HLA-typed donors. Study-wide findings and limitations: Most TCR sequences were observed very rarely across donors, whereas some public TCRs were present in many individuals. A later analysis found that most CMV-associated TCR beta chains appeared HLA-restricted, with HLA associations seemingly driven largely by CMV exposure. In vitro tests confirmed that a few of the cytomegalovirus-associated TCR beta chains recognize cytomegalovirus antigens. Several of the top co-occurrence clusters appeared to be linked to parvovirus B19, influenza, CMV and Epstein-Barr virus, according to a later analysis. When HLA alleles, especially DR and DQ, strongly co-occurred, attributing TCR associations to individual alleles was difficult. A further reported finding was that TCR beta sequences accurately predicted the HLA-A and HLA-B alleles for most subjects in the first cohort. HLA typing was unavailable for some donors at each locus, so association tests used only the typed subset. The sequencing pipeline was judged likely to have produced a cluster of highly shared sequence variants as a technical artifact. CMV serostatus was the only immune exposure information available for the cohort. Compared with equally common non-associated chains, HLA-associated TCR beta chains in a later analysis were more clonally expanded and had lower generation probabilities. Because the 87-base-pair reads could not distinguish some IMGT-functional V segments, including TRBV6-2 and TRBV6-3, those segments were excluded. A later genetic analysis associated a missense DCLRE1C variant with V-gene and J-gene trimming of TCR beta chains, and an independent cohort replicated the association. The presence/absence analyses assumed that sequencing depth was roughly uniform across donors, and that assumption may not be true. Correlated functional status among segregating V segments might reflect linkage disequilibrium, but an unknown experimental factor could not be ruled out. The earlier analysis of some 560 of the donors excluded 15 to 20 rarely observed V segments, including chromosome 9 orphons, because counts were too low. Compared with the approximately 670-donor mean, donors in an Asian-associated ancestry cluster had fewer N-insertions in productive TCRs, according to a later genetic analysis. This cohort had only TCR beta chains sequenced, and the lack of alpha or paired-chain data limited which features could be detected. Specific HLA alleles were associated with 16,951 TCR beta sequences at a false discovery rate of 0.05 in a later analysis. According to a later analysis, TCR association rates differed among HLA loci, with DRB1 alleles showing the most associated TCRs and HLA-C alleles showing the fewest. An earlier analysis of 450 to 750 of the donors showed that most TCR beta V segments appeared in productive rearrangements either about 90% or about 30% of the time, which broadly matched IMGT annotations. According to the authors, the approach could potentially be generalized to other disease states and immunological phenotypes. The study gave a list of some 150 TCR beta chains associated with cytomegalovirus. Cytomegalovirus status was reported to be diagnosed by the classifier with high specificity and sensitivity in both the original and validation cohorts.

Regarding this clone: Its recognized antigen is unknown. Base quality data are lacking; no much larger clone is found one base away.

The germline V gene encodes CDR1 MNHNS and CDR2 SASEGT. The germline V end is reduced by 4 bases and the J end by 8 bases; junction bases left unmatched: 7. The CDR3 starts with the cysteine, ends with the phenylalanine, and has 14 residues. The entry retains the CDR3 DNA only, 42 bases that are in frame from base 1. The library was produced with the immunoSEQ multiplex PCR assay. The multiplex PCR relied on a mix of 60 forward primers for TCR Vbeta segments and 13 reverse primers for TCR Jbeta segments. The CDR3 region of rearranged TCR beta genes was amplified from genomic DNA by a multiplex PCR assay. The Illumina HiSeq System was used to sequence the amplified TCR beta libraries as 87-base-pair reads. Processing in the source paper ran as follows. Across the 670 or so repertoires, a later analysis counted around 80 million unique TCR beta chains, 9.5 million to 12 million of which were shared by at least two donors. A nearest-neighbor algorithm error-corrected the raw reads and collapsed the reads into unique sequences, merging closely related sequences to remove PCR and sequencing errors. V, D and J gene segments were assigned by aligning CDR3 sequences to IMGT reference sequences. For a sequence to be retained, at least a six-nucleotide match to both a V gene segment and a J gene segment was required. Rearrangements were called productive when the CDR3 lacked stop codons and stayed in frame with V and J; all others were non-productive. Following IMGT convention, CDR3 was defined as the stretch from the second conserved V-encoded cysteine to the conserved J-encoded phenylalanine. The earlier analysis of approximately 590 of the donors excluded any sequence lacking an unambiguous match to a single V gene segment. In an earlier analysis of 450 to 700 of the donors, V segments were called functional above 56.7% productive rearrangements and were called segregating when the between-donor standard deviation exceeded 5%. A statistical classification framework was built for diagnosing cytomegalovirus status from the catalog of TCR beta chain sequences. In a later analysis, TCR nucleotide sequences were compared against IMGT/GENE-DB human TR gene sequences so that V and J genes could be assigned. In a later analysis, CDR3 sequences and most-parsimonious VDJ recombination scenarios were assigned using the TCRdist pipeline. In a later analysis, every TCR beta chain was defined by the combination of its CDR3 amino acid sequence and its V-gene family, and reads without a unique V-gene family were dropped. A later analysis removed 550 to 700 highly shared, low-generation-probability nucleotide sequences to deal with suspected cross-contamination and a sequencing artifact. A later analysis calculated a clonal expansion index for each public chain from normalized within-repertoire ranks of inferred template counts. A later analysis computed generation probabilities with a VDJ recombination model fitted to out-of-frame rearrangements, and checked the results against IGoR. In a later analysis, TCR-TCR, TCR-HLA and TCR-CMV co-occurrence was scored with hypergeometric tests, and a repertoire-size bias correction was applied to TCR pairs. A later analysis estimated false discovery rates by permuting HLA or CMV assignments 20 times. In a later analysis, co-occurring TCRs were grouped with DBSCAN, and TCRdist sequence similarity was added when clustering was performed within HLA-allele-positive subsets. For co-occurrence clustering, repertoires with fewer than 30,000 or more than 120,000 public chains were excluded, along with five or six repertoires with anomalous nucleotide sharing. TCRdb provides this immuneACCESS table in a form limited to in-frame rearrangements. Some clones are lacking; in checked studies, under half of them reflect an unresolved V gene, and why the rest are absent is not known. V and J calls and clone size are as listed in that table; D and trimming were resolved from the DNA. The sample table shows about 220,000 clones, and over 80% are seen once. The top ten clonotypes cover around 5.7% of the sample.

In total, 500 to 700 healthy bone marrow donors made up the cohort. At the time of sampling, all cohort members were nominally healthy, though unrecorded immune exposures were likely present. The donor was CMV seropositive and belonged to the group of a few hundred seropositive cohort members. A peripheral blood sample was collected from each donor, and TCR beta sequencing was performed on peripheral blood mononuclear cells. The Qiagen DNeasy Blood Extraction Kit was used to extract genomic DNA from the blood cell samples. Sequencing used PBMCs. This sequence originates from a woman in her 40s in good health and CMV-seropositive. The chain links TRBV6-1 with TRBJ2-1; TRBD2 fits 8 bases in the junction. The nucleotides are TGTGCCAGCAGTGGTCCCGGGACTAGGGATGAGCAGTTCTTC. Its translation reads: CASSGPGTRDEQFF.